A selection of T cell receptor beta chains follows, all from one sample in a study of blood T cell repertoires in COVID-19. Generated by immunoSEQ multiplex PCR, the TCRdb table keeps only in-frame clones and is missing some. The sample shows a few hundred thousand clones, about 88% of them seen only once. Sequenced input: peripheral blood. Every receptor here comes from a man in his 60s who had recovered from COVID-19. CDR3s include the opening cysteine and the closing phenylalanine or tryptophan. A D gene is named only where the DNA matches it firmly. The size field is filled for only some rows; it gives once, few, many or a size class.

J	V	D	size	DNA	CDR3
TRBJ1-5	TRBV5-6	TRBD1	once	TGTGCCAGCAGCTTCAGGGGGCAGGAGCCCCAGCATTTT	CASSFRGQEPQHF
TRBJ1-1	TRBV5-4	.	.	TGTGCCAGCAGCGTAGACAGAGTGCTAACTGAAGCTTTCTTT	CASSVDRVLTEAFF
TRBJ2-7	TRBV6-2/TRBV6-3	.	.	TGTGCCAGCAGCCGATACGGGACACTCGACTACGAGCAGTACTTC	CASSRYGTLDYEQYF
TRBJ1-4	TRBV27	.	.	TGTGCCAGCAGTCCCCTCGGGGGGCGGTATGAAAAACTGTTTTTT	CASSPLGGRYEKLFF
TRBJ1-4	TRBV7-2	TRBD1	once	TGTGCCAGCAGCACCCACAGGGGGCGAGGTGAAAAACTGTTTTTT	CASSTHRGRGEKLFF
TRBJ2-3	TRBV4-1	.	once	TGCGCCAGCAGGGCGGCCACAGATACGCAGTATTTT	CASRAATDTQYF
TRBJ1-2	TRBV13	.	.	TGTGCCAGCACCCAGAGGCGGGCAGGGAGGTATGGCTACACCTTC	CASTQRRAGRYGYTF
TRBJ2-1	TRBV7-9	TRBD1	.	TGTGCCAGCAGCACTTACAGGGGCGAGGGAAATGAGCAGTTCTTC	CASSTYRGEGNEQFF
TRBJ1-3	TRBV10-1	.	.	TGCGCCAGCAGTGCCGGGAGATCTGGAAACACCATATATTTT	CASSAGRSGNTIYF
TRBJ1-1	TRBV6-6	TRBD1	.	TGTGCCAGCAGTTACTCGGGGACAGGGGCTTTCTTT	CASSYSGTGAFF
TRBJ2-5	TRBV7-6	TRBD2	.	TGTGCCAGCAGCTTATTGGGACTAGCGGGACAAGAGACCCAGTACTTC	CASSLLGLAGQETQYF
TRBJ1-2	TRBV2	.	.	TGTGCCAGCAGTGAAGCAGGCGGGTATGGCTACACCTTC	CASSEAGGYGYTF
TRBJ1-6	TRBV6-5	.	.	TGTGCCAGCAGCGTCAGTGGCTCTAATTCACCCCTCCACTTT	CASSVSGSNSPLHF
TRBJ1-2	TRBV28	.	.	TGTGCCAGCAGTCTCACGGACTATGGCTACACCTTC	CASSLTDYGYTF
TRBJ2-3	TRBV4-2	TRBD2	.	TGTGCCAGCAGCCAGGACGAACTAGCGGGGTCCACAGATACGCAGTATTTT	CASSQDELAGSTDTQYF
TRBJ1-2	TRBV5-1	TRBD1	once	TGCGCCAGCAGCTTGGTTGGGACAGGGGGATCCGGAGACTATGGCTACACCTTC	CASSLVGTGGSGDYGYTF
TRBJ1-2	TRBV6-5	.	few	TGTGCCAGCGGCCCTCAGGGCAGCTATGGCTACACCTTC	CASGPQGSYGYTF
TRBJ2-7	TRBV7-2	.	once	TGTGCCAGCAGCTTCCTTACACAAGGAGACTACGAGCAGTACTTC	CASSFLTQGDYEQYF
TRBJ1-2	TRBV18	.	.	TGTGCCAGCTCACCACTTGGCAGGGTTGACTATGGCTACACCTTC	CASSPLGRVDYGYTF
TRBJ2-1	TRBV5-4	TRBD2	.	TGTGCCAGCAGCCTTCCGGGAGGGATGAGCTCCTACAATGAGCAGTTCTTC	CASSLPGGMSSYNEQFF
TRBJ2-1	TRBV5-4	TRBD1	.	TGTGCCAGCAGGCACCGGGACAGGGGGCAAAATGAGCAGTTCTTC	CASRHRDRGQNEQFF
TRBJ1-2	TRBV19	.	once	TGTGCCAGTAGTATAGATGCCGGGAGTAGGAACTATGGCTACACCTTC	CASSIDAGSRNYGYTF
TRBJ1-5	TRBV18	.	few	TGTGCCAGCTCAGGGGGGAATCGCAATCAGCCCCAGCATTTT	CASSGGNRNQPQHF
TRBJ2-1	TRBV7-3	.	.	TGTGCCAGCAGCCCAGCGGGCGGGTCCTACAATGAGCAGTTCTTC	CASSPAGGSYNEQFF
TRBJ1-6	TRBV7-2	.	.	TGTGCCAGCAGCTTAGGGCAGGCACTGAGCTCCTATAATTCACCCCTCCACTTT	CASSLGQALSSYNSPLHF
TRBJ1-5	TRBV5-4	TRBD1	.	TGTGCCAGCAGCTTGGTTACATTACAGGGGCGCAATCAGCCCCAGCATTTT	CASSLVTLQGRNQPQHF
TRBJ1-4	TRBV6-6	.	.	TGTGCCAGCAGTTATCCCCCCCAGGAAGATGAAAAACTGTTTTTT	CASSYPPQEDEKLFF
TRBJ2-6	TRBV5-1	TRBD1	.	TGCGCCAGCAGCCGAACAGGGGTCCGCTCTGGGGCCAACGTCCTGACTTTC	CASSRTGVRSGANVLTF
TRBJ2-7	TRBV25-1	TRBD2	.	TGTGCCAGCAGTGAAGACCGGGGGGCCTACGAGCAGTACTTC	CASSEDRGAYEQYF
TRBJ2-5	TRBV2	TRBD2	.	TGTGCCAGCAGTGAATGGGCTAGCGGGGGGGAAGAGACCCAGTACTTC	CASSEWASGGEETQYF
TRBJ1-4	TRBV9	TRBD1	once	TGTGCCAGCAGCGTCGGGACAGCAGCAACTAATGAAAAACTGTTTTTT	CASSVGTAATNEKLFF
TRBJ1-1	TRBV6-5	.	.	TGTGCCAGCAGGTGGGGCAGAACGAACACTGAAGCTTTCTTT	CASRWGRTNTEAFF
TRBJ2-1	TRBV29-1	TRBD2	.	TGCAGCGTTGACGGGGGGGGCACCTACAATGAGCAGTTCTTC	CSVDGGGTYNEQFF
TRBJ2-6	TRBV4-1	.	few	TGCGCCAGCAGCCAAGACTCGGTGGCAGGGGATAGCTCTGGGGCCAACGTCCTGACTTTC	CASSQDSVAGDSSGANVLTF
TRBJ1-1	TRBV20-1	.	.	TGCAGTGCTAGGCGGGGACTGGAAGCTTTCTTT	CSARRGLEAFF
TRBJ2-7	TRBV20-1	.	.	TGCAGTGCTAGAACGGGCTACGAGCAGTACTTC	CSARTGYEQYF
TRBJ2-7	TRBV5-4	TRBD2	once	TGTGCCAGCAGCTTAAGAGCGGGGGTGGGGTACTACGAGCAGTACTTC	CASSLRAGVGYYEQYF
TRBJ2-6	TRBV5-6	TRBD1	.	TGTGCCAGCAGCTTGGTGACAGGGAGCTCTGGGGCCAACGTCCTGACTTTC	CASSLVTGSSGANVLTF
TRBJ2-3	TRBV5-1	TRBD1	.	TGCGCCAGCAGCCGGGACAGGGGTACGGATACGCAGTATTTT	CASSRDRGTDTQYF
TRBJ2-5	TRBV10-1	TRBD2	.	TGCGCCAGCAGTGGGGGGACTACCCAAGAGACCCAGTACTTC	CASSGGTTQETQYF
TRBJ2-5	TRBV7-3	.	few	TGTGCCAGCAGCTTATGGAGCCAGGGGGGCCAAGAGACCCAGTACTTC	CASSLWSQGGQETQYF
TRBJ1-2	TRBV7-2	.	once	TGTGCCAGCTTCCTGGGAGGGGTATGGATTTTGGGTGACACCTTC	CASFLGGVWILGDTF
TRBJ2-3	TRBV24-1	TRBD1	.	TGTGCCACCAGTACCCGTCGACAGGGCGCAGATACGCAGTATTTT	CATSTRRQGADTQYF
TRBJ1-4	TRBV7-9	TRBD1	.	TGTGCCAGCAGCGACACCAGGGGGCAGGGTGAAAAACTGTTTTTT	CASSDTRGQGEKLFF
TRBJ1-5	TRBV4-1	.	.	TGCGCCAGCAGCCAGACTGGGACGGAGGGTGGAAGCAATCAGCCCCAGCATTTT	CASSQTGTEGGSNQPQHF
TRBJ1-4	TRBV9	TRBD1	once	TGTGCCAGCAGCGTAGAGACAGGGGGCCGGGAAAAACTGTTTTTT	CASSVETGGREKLFF
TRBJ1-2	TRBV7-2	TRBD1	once	TGTGCCAGCAGCTTAGGGGACAGGTTTGGCTCTGGCTACACCTTC	CASSLGDRFGSGYTF
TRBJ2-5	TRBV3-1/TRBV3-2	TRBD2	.	TGTGCCAGCAGCCTCCCCCCGGGGGGGCTCCAAGAGACCCAGTACTTC	CASSLPPGGLQETQYF
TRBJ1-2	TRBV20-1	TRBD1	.	TGCAGTGCTAGTGGGGGCCGTCCCGGGACAGGGTCTGATGGCTACACCTTC	CSASGGRPGTGSDGYTF
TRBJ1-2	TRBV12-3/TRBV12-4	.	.	TGTGCCAGCAGTTTGGAGGGGCTTACTGGCTACACCTTC	CASSLEGLTGYTF
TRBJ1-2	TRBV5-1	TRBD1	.	TGCGCCAGCAGCTTGGACGGACAGGGGAACTATGGCTACACCTTC	CASSLDGQGNYGYTF
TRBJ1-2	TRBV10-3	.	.	TGTGCCATCAGTGATGCAGGGGCTGCGGTCTATGGCTACACCTTC	CAISDAGAAVYGYTF
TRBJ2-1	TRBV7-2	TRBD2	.	TGTGCCAGCAGCTTGGGACTAGCGGGGGGATCAAGCTCCTACAATGAGCAGTTCTTC	CASSLGLAGGSSSYNEQFF